The 32 T cell receptor beta chains in this list originate from one sample, sequenced in a study of Graves' ophthalmopathy and Graves' hyperthyroidism. The TCR beta CDR3 regions underwent amplification from RNA transcripts. HTBI primers were employed in first-round RT-PCR, then a second-round multiplex PCR followed. TCRdb independently ran MiXCR on the multiplex PCR reads; one entry per CDR3 protein. The sample yields almost 750,000 distinct CDR3 sequences, 40% seen once. Sequencing was performed on peripheral blood. These receptors were collected from an adult man with Graves' ophthalmopathy.

This clonotype was picked up a small number of times. The chain combines TRBV19 with TRBJ1-1; D unresolved. Germline values: CDR1 LNHDA, CDR2 SQIVND (reference sequence). Trimming cost V 3 bases and J 0 bases, with 5 bases left between them. The CDR3 is made up of 13 amino acids. The CDR3 reads CASSIELNTEAFF. The CDR3 DNA is TGTGCCAGTAGTATTGAACTGAACACTGAAGCTTTCTTT.

The rearrangement links TRBV24-1 to TRBJ2-3, with unresolved D. Trimming left V 9 bases short and J 1 base short, with 13 bases between. The germline gives CDR1 KGHDR, CDR2 SFDVKD. This CDR3 is 14 amino acids long. In nucleotides, the CDR3 is TGTGCCACCGGGATGGGCGTGGGCACAGATACGCAGTATTTT. This gives the protein CATGMGVGTDTQYF.

The sample holds many counts of this clonotype. V usage is TRBV15 and J usage is TRBJ1-2; 7 bases map to TRBD1. Germline assignment: CDR1 LNHNV and CDR2 YYDKDF (reference sequence). The ends lost 5 bases at V and 8 bases at J; junction bases unmatched: 14. The CDR3 sequence is 15 residues long. In DNA form, the CDR3 reads TGTGCCACCAGCCATCAGGGCAGACAGGGCCACGGCTACACCTTC. This codes for CATSHQGRQGHGYTF.

A few counts support this clonotype. The chain combines TRBV19 with TRBJ2-5; no clear D gene. V lost 1 base to trimming and J lost 1 base, with 7 bases between them. The CDR3 spans 14 residues. Germline V CDR1 and CDR2: LNHDA, SQIVND (reference sequence). DNA of the CDR3: TGTGCCAGTAGTATAGTGGGCGTCCAAGAGACCCAGTACTTC. As protein: CASSIVGVQETQYF. Full variable domain (rest looked up from reference TRBV19 and TRBJ2-5): DGGITQSPKYLFRKEGQNVTLSCEQNLNHDAMYWYRQDPGQGLRLIYYSQIVNDFQKGDIAEGYSVSREKKESFPLTVTSAQKNPTAFYLCASSIVGVQETQYFGPGTRLLVL.

To note about this clonotype: Just one base apart from a much larger clone, this may be a read error. The chain joins TRBV10-3 to TRBJ2-7; perhaps TRBD1 as D (6 bases). CDR1 is ENHRY, CDR2 SYGVKD, per germline. The ends were cut back, 8 bases at V and 2 bases at J, with 13 bases in the middle. CDR3 length: 13 residues. The CDR3 reads CAILPGQAYEQYF. The CDR3 coding sequence is TGTGCCATCCTCCCGGGACAAGCCTACGAGCAGTACTTC.

This clonotype was counted a few times. This chain connects TRBV7-9 to TRBJ2-5, with TRBD2 matching over 10 bases. With 7 bases clipped from V and 2 bases from J, the junction kept 10 bases outside the gene matches. Germline CDR1 and CDR2: SEHNR and FQNEAQ (reference sequence). The CDR3 has 16 amino acids. The CDR3 DNA reads TGTGCCAGCACCCCCACTACAGCGGGAGGGCAAGAGACCCAGTACTTC. This translates into CASTPTTAGGQETQYF.

The V call is TRBV15, the J call TRBJ1-2; D remains unclear. V was trimmed by 3 bases and J by 5 bases, leaving 7 bases between them. This CDR3 has 12 residues. The germline CDR1 and CDR2 sequences are LNHNV and YYDKDF (reference sequence). CDR3 nucleotides: TGTGCCACCAGCAGTCCCTCATATGGCTACACCTTC. Its translation is CATSSPSYGYTF.

This clonotype has just a few counts. The chain joins TRBV7-2 to TRBJ2-7; D gene uncertain. V lost 6 bases and J lost 0, with 15 bases in between. Germline CDR1 SGHTA, CDR2 FQGNSA. CDR3 length: 15 amino acids. This CDR3 reads CASSLIGGGSYEQYF. In DNA form, the CDR3 reads TGTGCCAGCAGTTTAATCGGTGGCGGCTCCTACGAGCAGTACTTC. The full variable domain, completed using reference TRBV7-2 and TRBJ2-7, is GAGVSQSPSNKVTEKGKDVELRCDPISGHTALYWYRQSLGQGLEFLIYFQGNSAPDKSGLPSDRFSAERTGGSVSTLTIQRTQQEDSAVYLCASSLIGGGSYEQYFGPGTRLTVT.

Notes on this clonotype: The junction differs from germline at one of its ends, possibly a read error. The rearrangement uses TRBV10-3 and TRBJ2-5; D is unclear. The V gene's germline CDR1 is ENHRY and CDR2 SYGVKD. This CDR3 comprises 13 residues. The CDR3 here is CAIRIGQQEAQYF. Written as DNA, the CDR3 is TGTGCCATCCGTATTGGGCAGCAAGAGGCCCAGTACTTC.

This clonotype has just a few counts. The V call is TRBV4-3, the J call TRBJ2-5, with TRBD1 matching over 10 bases. Germline V gene data show CDR1 as LGHNA and CDR2 as YSLEER. J lost 1 base, V lost 3 bases, and 5 bases had no gene match. CDR3 size: 16 residues. The CDR3 DNA is TGCGCCAGCAGCCAGACCGGACAGGGGGGCCAAGAGACCCAGTACTTC. The encoded protein is CASSQTGQGGQETQYF.

This clonotype showed up just a few times. The chain couples TRBV6-6 to TRBJ2-7; 7 bases agree with TRBD2. Germline loops: CDR1 MNHNY, CDR2 SVGAGI (reference sequence). The CDR3 contains 16 residues. Trimming took 3 bases from V and 2 from J; bases not matched to a gene: 10. In DNA form, the CDR3 reads TGTGCCAGCAGTTATTGGCGGGAGAGCAGGACCTACGAGCAGTACTTC. This translates into CASSYWRESRTYEQYF.

A word on this clonotype: This may come from a read error, since a much larger clone is one base off. V and J are TRBV2 and TRBJ1-2; D ambiguous. V lost 1 base and J 5 bases, leaving 8 bases between the germline ends. The CDR3 has 13 amino acids. Germline assignment: CDR1 SNHLY and CDR2 FYNNEI. CDR3 nucleotide sequence: TGTGCCAGCAGTGAAGGGAATCGTTATGGCTACACCTTC. Translated, it gives CASSEGNRYGYTF.

The gene calls are TRBV7-3 and TRBJ2-6; D is unclear. Looked up from germline, CDR1 is SGHTA and CDR2 is FQGTGA. Trimming stripped 7 bases from V and 1 base from J, with 11 bases between. The CDR3 loop spans 15 amino acids. The CDR3 loop is CASTPGSSGANVLTF. The CDR3 coding sequence is TGTGCCAGCACCCCGGGCAGTTCTGGGGCCAACGTCCTGACTTTC.

In its sample, this clonotype was seen a few times. The CDR3, as DNA: TGTGCCAGCAGTTGGGGGGCCGGGGAGCTGTTTTTT. Its protein is CASSWGAGELFF. The rearrangement links TRBV9 to TRBJ2-2, with a tentative D call TRBD2 (6 bases). The germline CDR1 and CDR2 sequences are SGDLS and YYNGEE. The CDR3 extends over 12 amino acids. V was shortened by 5 bases and J by 6 bases, with 8 bases between the two germline ends.

The chain joins TRBV6-4 to TRBJ2-7, with 11 bases lining up with TRBD2. The junction had 9 bases not matched to a gene; V was cut back by 5 bases and J by 0 bases. The germline gives CDR1 MRHNA, CDR2 SNTAGT. This CDR3 is 17 amino acids long. DNA of the CDR3: TGTGCCAGCAGTTACGAAAGACTAGCGGGGAGCTCCTACGAGCAGTACTTC. Translation: CASSYERLAGSSYEQYF.

The genes are TRBV7-9 and TRBJ2-2; maybe TRBD1 (6 bases). The CDR3 has 13 residues. Germline CDR1 is SEHNR and CDR2 is FQNEAQ (reference sequence). Trimming pared 3 bases from V and 7 bases from J, leaving 9 bases between. For the CDR3, the DNA is TGTGCCAGCAGCTTCCCGGACAGCGGGGAGCTGTTTTTT. Its protein is CASSFPDSGELFF.

This clonotype appeared many times. The V call is TRBV7-9, the J call TRBJ1-2; the match to TRBD1 covers 7 bases. This CDR3 spans 15 amino acids. J was trimmed by 0 bases and V by 5 bases; bases with no gene match: 6. Germline CDR1 and CDR2: SEHNR and FQNEAQ (reference sequence). The CDR3, as DNA: TGTGCCAGCAGCGGCTACAGGGGCCCTAACTATGGCTACACCTTC. Protein product: CASSGYRGPNYGYTF. Full variable domain (rest looked up from reference TRBV7-9 and TRBJ1-2): DTGVSQNPRHKITKRGQNVTFRCDPISEHNRLYWYRQTLGQGPEFLTYFQNEAQLEKSRLLSDRFSAERPKGSFSTLEIQRTEQGDSAMYLCASSGYRGPNYGYTFGSGTRLTVV.

The chain is built from TRBV3-1 and TRBJ2-7; 9 bases are shared with TRBD2. The CDR3 is made up of 15 amino acids. V gave up 4 bases and J gave up 3 bases; unmatched junction bases: 7. Germline CDR1 is LGHDT and CDR2 is YNNKEL (reference sequence). The CDR3 region has the DNA TGTGCCAGCAGCCTAACGACTAGCGGAAACTACGAGCAGTACTTC. This codes for CASSLTTSGNYEQYF.

In this sample, this clonotype turned up many times. The V gene is TRBV19, the J gene TRBJ1-2; D gene uncertain. V lost 5 bases to trimming and J lost 2 bases, with 6 bases between them. This CDR3 contains 12 residues. CDR1 is LNHDA, CDR2 SQIVND, per germline (reference sequence). CDR3 region: CASSPRNYGYTF. In DNA form, the CDR3 reads TGTGCCAGTAGTCCCCGAAACTATGGCTACACCTTC.

This rearrangement joins TRBV29-1 to TRBJ1-4, with TRBD1 as a possible D gene (6 bases). V was shortened by 7 bases and J by 8 bases, with 11 bases between the two germline ends. Germline CDR1 reads SQVTM; CDR2 reads ANQGSEA. The CDR3 extends over 11 amino acids. The CDR3 region is CSGGGGEKLFF. CDR3 bases: TGCAGCGGAGGGGGTGGCGAAAAACTGTTTTTT.

This clonotype occurred many times. V gene TRBV29-1 combines with J gene TRBJ1-2; D is undetermined. The V gene lost 3 bases and the J gene lost 4 bases, with 24 bases spanning the gap. The CDR3 spans 17 residues. Germline V CDR1 and CDR2: SQVTM, ANQGSEA. Here the CDR3 reads CSVDLGRMTRTAYGYTF. CDR3 nucleotide sequence: TGCAGCGTTGATCTTGGACGGATGACGCGGACCGCCTATGGCTACACCTTC.

The chain recombines TRBV7-2 with TRBJ1-1, with D perhaps matching TRBD1 (6 bases). Per the germline V gene, CDR1 is SGHTA and CDR2 is FQGNSA. The CDR3 is 15 amino acids. V lost 5 bases and J 3 bases, leaving 16 bases between the germline ends. DNA of the CDR3: TGTGCCAGCAGCCCGGTAGGGGGTCGGGACACTGAAGCTTTCTTT. It is translated as CASSPVGGRDTEAFF.

CDR3 coding DNA: TGTGCCACCAGCCAGGGGGGGACAGGGGATCAGCCCCAGCATTTT. Translated, it gives CATSQGGTGDQPQHF. The chain employs TRBV15 and TRBJ1-5; TRBD1 agrees at 10 bases. The germline gives CDR1 LNHNV, CDR2 YYDKDF (reference sequence). The CDR3 extends over 15 amino acids. The J segment lost 5 bases and the V segment lost 5 bases, leaving 6 bases of the junction unmatched.

J is TRBJ1-4 and V is TRBV7-9, with D perhaps matching TRBD1 (5 bases). CDR1 and CDR2 (germline): SEHNR, FQNEAQ (reference sequence). The germline V and J ends were trimmed by 3 bases and 5 bases, with 16 bases remaining between them. The CDR3 has 16 residues. The CDR3 protein is CASSLGGTDNNEKLFF. DNA for the CDR3: TGTGCCAGCAGCTTGGGCGGGACGGACAACAATGAAAAACTGTTTTTT. The whole variable domain, remainder taken from reference TRBV7-9 and TRBJ1-4, is DTGVSQNPRHKITKRGQNVTFRCDPISEHNRLYWYRQTLGQGPEFLTYFQNEAQLEKSRLLSDRFSAERPKGSFSTLEIQRTEQGDSAMYLCASSLGGTDNNEKLFFGSGTQLSVL.

As regards this clonotype: Relative to the germline gene, one junction end is altered; a read error may explain this. The J gene is TRBJ1-5, the V gene TRBV10-2; D perhaps matches TRBD1 (6 bases). This CDR3 comprises 18 residues. Germline V lookup: CDR1 WSHSY, CDR2 SAAADI. CDR3 sequence (DNA): TGTGCCAGCAGTCACAGCCGAATACAGGGAGAAAGCAATCAGCCCCAGCATTTT. Amino acid sequence: CASSHSRIQGESNQPQHF.

J is TRBJ1-4 and V is TRBV25-1; D remains ambiguous. The V and J ends lost 6 bases and 0 bases respectively, with 14 bases between them. This CDR3 has 16 residues. Germline assignment: CDR1 MGHDK and CDR2 SYGVNS. The CDR3, as DNA: TGTGCCAGCAGCCAAACTAGCGGGGCAACTAATGAAAAACTGTTTTTT. It codes for CASSQTSGATNEKLFF.

The J gene is TRBJ2-7, the V gene TRBV7-9, with D possibly being TRBD2 (6 bases). The V gene's germline CDR1 is SEHNR and CDR2 FQNEAQ (reference sequence). The CDR3 covers 16 residues. Trimming removed 5 bases from V and 5 bases from J, with 22 bases in between. The CDR3, as DNA: TGTGCCAGCAGCGACGGCCCCGTACGTCTAGCGCACGAGCAGTACTTC. This sequence encodes CASSDGPVRLAHEQYF.

This clonotype showed up just a few times. This CDR3 reads CASGQKETQYF. CDR3 DNA sequence: TGTGCCAGCGGGCAGAAAGAGACCCAGTACTTC. V usage is TRBV10-3 and J usage is TRBJ2-5; possibly TRBD2 for D (5 bases). Trimming cost V 10 bases and J 3 bases, with 9 bases left between them. This CDR3 contains 11 residues. The germline CDR1 and CDR2 sequences are ENHRY and SYGVKD.

In this sample, this clonotype turned up a few times. This rearrangement joins TRBV7-9 to TRBJ2-2; D not certain. The V gene's germline CDR1 is SEHNR and CDR2 FQNEAQ (reference sequence). Between the trimmed V and J ends, which lost 5 bases and 0 bases, there was a span of 19 bases. The CDR3 consists of 18 residues. The chain's CDR3 is CASSPHRAFTTNTGELFF. CDR3 bases: TGTGCCAGCAGCCCACACCGGGCCTTCACGACGAACACCGGGGAGCTGTTTTTT.

The gene calls are TRBV2 and TRBJ1-1; 10 bases are a match to TRBD1. In germline, CDR1 is SNHLY, CDR2 FYNNEI. The CDR3 contains 14 residues. With V trimmed by 6 bases and J by 1 base, 2 bases remained unmatched. CDR3 sequence reads: CASRGTGENTEAFF. CDR3 DNA sequence: TGTGCCAGCAGGGGGACAGGGGAGAACACTGAAGCTTTCTTT. The full variable domain, completed using reference TRBV2 and TRBJ1-1, is EPEVTQTPSHQVTQMGQEVILRCVPISNHLYFYWYRQILGQKVEFLVSFYNNEISEKSEIFDDQFSVERPDGSNFTLKIRSTKLEDSAMYFCASRGTGENTEAFFGQGTRLTVV.

This clonotype was recorded once. V usage is TRBV6-1 and J usage is TRBJ2-5, with D maybe TRBD1 (6 bases). Germline CDR1 MNHNS, CDR2 SASEGT. Trimming removed 5 bases from V and 7 bases from J, with 20 bases in between. CDR3 size: 15 residues. CDR3: CASSYLGTQGGTQYF. CDR3 DNA sequence: TGTGCCAGCAGTTACCTTGGGACACAAGGAGGGACCCAGTACTTC.

V gene TRBV9 combines with J gene TRBJ2-7; 8 bases match TRBD2. Germline V CDR1 and CDR2: SGDLS, YYNGEE. V dropped 2 bases and J dropped 7; count of bases not matched to a gene: 5. The length of the CDR3 is 13 residues. Written as DNA, the CDR3 is TGTGCCAGCAGCGTTTCAAGCGGGAGAGAGCAGTACTTC. This translates into CASSVSSGREQYF.